This T cell receptor (beta chain) appears in the sequencing data of a study of metastatic and nonmetastatic thyroid tumors. Study overall: Patients with malignant and benign thyroid disease provided blood and tumor or nodule tissue, whose repertoires were compared.

Germline CDR1 reads MNHEY; CDR2 reads SMNVEV (reference sequence). The length of the CDR3 is 15 residues. The V segment lost 7 bases and the J segment 0 bases; nucleotides outside the gene matches: 6. Study results and caveats: In both blood and tumor samples, TCR beta diversity was reported significantly higher for malignant than benign nodules.

The sample holds a few counts of this clone. The antigen is undetermined. Original processing notes: In papillary thyroid cancer, a distant-metastasis classifier was built using CDR3 differences across clinicopathological groups. MiXCR reprocessed the PCR reads for TCRdb. Clone size and V and J calls follow TCRdb, not the original study. In the table there are about 20,000 clones, under 35% of which are singletons. There were no patients who had received any treatment before thyroid surgery. This chain joins TRBV27 and TRBJ1-5, with TRBD1 matching 7 bases. The TCR originated in a female donor with papillary thyroid cancer or a benign thyroid nodule (not recorded which). Some clones in this sample may be carry-over from other donors' samples. Sequenced sample: blood. The chain's CDR3 is CASTKTGTSNQPQHF. The CDR3 DNA reads TGTGCCAGCACCAAGACAGGGACTAGCAATCAGCCCCAGCATTTT.